What follows are 29 T cell receptor beta chains derived from one specimen sequenced in a study of T cell responses to AZD1222 COVID-19 vaccine. The data were produced by immunoSEQ multiplex PCR, yet TCRdb's version contains in-frame clones alone and is incomplete. Of more than 140,000 clones listed, 88% are singletons. The input for sequencing was peripheral blood, taken on day 0 of AZD1222 vaccination. The origin of the receptors is an adult in good health.

V is TRBV5-6 and J is TRBJ2-3, with D unclear. CDR3 length: 14 residues. The V gene lost 4 bases and the J gene lost 1 base, with 10 bases spanning the gap. Germline values: CDR1 SGHDT, CDR2 YYEEEE. CDR3 DNA: TGTGCCAGCAGCCGACATGGCGGCACAGATACGCAGTATTTT. This translates into CASSRHGGTDTQYF.

The gene calls are TRBV5-1 and TRBJ1-5; D remains ambiguous. Germline CDR1 and CDR2: SGHRS and YFSETQ. The CDR3 runs 15 residues. Trimming left V 0 bases short and J 2 bases short, with 9 bases between. The CDR3 bases are TGCGCCAGCAGCTTGGACGGGTTTGGCAATCAGCCCCAGCATTTT. It translates to CASSLDGFGNQPQHF.

This chain joins TRBV7-3 and TRBJ2-1; 10 nucleotides line up with TRBD1. Looked up from germline, CDR1 is SGHTA and CDR2 is FQGTGA. The CDR3 contains 16 residues. Trimming took 2 bases from V and 6 from J; bases not matched to a gene: 7. CDR3 in DNA: TGTGCCAGCAGCTTAGGTGGGACAGGGGTACGCAATGAGCAGTTCTTC. This codes for CASSLGGTGVRNEQFF.

V usage is TRBV30 and J usage is TRBJ2-7; 7 nucleotides line up with TRBD2. Germline CDR1 reads GTSNPN; CDR2 reads SVGIG (reference sequence). The CDR3 runs 13 residues. J gave up 3 bases and V 8 bases, and 10 bases lay outside the gene matches. CDR3 protein: CAGGEGGYYEQYF. The CDR3 coding sequence is TGTGCCGGGGGGGAGGGTGGGTACTACGAGCAGTACTTC.

As DNA, the CDR3 is TGTGCCACCAACCAGGCAGGGGGCGCGAACACCGGGGAGCTGTTTTTT. Translated: CATNQAGGANTGELFF. This chain connects TRBV3-1 (or the pseudogene TRBV3-2) to TRBJ2-2; 8 bases align to TRBD1. This CDR3 region has 16 residues. Germline V CDR1 and CDR2: LGHDT, YNNKEL (reference sequence). J lost 0 bases, V lost 10 bases, and 10 bases had no gene match.

The chain joins TRBV3-1 (or the pseudogene TRBV3-2) to TRBJ1-5; D call uncertain. Between the trimmed V and J ends, which lost 0 bases and 2 bases, there was a span of 11 bases. The CDR3 contains 16 residues. The V gene's germline CDR1 is LGHDT and CDR2 YNNKEL (reference sequence). The CDR3 protein is CASSQEPTTCNQPQHF. The CDR3, as DNA: TGTGCCAGCAGCCAAGAGCCGACAACTTGCAATCAGCCCCAGCATTTT.

This sequence joins TRBV5-1 and TRBJ2-7; 8 nucleotides line up with TRBD2. Germline CDR1 is SGHRS and CDR2 is YFSETQ. The CDR3 is 15 residues long. Germline trimming cut 4 bases from V and 4 bases from J; bases unmatched to any gene: 10. In DNA form, the CDR3 reads TGCGCCAGCAGCCAAACCGCGGGGGGAGGGTACGAGCAGTACTTC. Its protein product is CASSQTAGGGYEQYF. The full variable domain, rest sourced from reference TRBV5-1 and TRBJ2-7, is KAGVTQTPRYLIKTRGQQVTLSCSPISGHRSVSWYQQTPGQGLQFLFEYFSETQRNKGNFPGRFSGRQFSNSRSEMNVSTLELGDSALYLCASSQTAGGGYEQYFGPGTRLTVT.

The chain joins TRBV6-2 or TRBV6-3 to TRBJ2-7, with a weak D call TRBD2 (6 bases). Trimming took 4 bases from V and 6 from J, leaving 25 bases between them. CDR1 MNHEY and CDR2 SVGEGT come from the germline V gene. CDR3 size: 17 residues. CDR3: CASSFYPGATPGGEQYF. CDR3 DNA: TGTGCCAGCAGTTTCTACCCGGGCGCCACCCCCGGGGGCGAGCAGTACTTC.

The chain recombines TRBV7-2 with TRBJ2-5; TRBD2 might be the D (5 bases). Germline V gene data show CDR1 as SGHTA and CDR2 as FQGNSA. V lost 2 bases and J lost 9, with 19 bases in between. This CDR3 is built from 15 residues. Here the CDR3 reads CASSLQEERAGAQYF. DNA for the CDR3: TGTGCCAGCAGCTTACAGGAAGAAAGAGCCGGGGCCCAGTACTTC.

This clone was picked up a small number of times. This rearrangement joins TRBV5-1 to TRBJ2-7; 12 positions match TRBD2. This CDR3 spans 17 amino acids. With 4 bases clipped from V and 4 bases from J, the junction kept 12 bases outside the gene matches. Germline-derived CDR1 and CDR2 are SGHRS and YFSETQ. The CDR3 coding sequence is TGCGCCAGCAGCCCCGACCTGGCGACTAGCGGGAGATACGAGCAGTACTTC. Translation gives CASSPDLATSGRYEQYF.

CDR3 region: CASTLTGNQPQHF. For the CDR3, the DNA is TGTGCCAGCACTCTGACAGGCAATCAGCCCCAGCATTTT. The V and J genes are TRBV2 and TRBJ1-5; D is possibly TRBD1 (5 bases). V lost 7 bases to trimming and J lost 2 bases, with 9 bases between them. CDR1 is SNHLY and CDR2 is FYNNEI in the germline V gene. This CDR3 contains 13 residues.

The V call is TRBV3-1 (or the pseudogene TRBV3-2), the J call TRBJ1-5, with TRBD1 as a possible D gene (5 bases). V dropped 7 bases and J dropped 0 bases, with 10 bases sitting between them. Germline V gives CDR1 LGHDT, CDR2 YNNKEL (reference sequence). The CDR3 covers 14 residues. CDR3 coding DNA: TGTGCCAGCACCTTGGGGGGTAGCAATCAGCCCCAGCATTTT. Translated, it gives CASTLGGSNQPQHF.

The rearrangement joins TRBV28 to TRBJ2-1; D remains ambiguous. Germline values: CDR1 MDHEN, CDR2 SYDVKM. The CDR3 is 12 residues long. Trimming pared 7 bases from V and 4 bases from J, leaving 8 bases between. CDR3 nucleotide sequence: TGTGCCAGCAAACCCGGATACAATGAGCAGTTCTTC. It translates to CASKPGYNEQFF.

This chain connects TRBV6-5 to TRBJ1-2; no clear D. V was trimmed by 5 bases and J by 8 bases, leaving 12 bases between them. Germline V CDR1 and CDR2: MNHEY, SVGAGI. This CDR3 has 12 residues. The CDR3 protein is CASSPPGSGYTF. The CDR3, as DNA: TGTGCCAGCAGTCCACCGGGCAGCGGCTACACCTTC.

The V gene is TRBV6-7, the J gene TRBJ2-1, with 8 bases aligning to TRBD1. TRBV6-7 is an ORF for which the function is uncertain. This CDR3 spans 18 amino acids. The V segment lost 2 bases and the J segment 2 bases; nucleotides outside the gene matches: 11. The CDR3 DNA follows: TGTGCCAGCAGTTACCCAGTCATTGGACAGGGCCCCTACAATGAGCAGTTCTTC. This translates into CASSYPVIGQGPYNEQFF.

This chain joins TRBV9 and TRBJ2-1; 9 nucleotides align to TRBD2. This CDR3 spans 15 amino acids. CDR1 SGDLS and CDR2 YYNGEE come from the germline V gene. V lost 3 bases and J lost 10; bases outside the gene matches: 11. Here the CDR3 DNA reads TGTGCCAGCAGCGCCGGGACTAGCTCCTCAGGGGAGCAGTTCTTC. This encodes CASSAGTSSSGEQFF.

The chain joins TRBV7-2 to TRBJ2-1; D is undetermined. This CDR3 has 12 residues. Germline CDR1 and CDR2: SGHTA and FQGNSA. V was clipped by 5 bases and J by 3 bases, with 5 bases between them. The CDR3 protein is CASSPLYNEQFF. Written as DNA, the CDR3 is TGTGCCAGCAGCCCCCTCTACAATGAGCAGTTCTTC.

The rearrangement joins TRBV29-1 to TRBJ1-2, with unresolved D. The germline CDR1 and CDR2 sequences are SQVTM and ANQGSEA. The CDR3 has 12 residues. V was shortened by 1 base and J by 4 bases, with 7 bases between the two germline ends. The CDR3 region is CSVEGYVYGYTF. The CDR3 bases are TGCAGCGTTGAAGGGTATGTCTATGGCTACACCTTC.

This chain joins TRBV30 and TRBJ1-6, with D perhaps matching TRBD1 (6 bases). This CDR3 spans 14 amino acids. From germline, CDR1 is GTSNPN and CDR2 SVGIG (reference sequence). V gave up 0 bases and J gave up 7 bases, with 10 bases separating them. CDR3 residues: CAWSVRGANSPLHF. The DNA of the CDR3 is TGTGCCTGGAGTGTACGGGGGGCGAATTCACCCCTCCACTTT. The whole variable domain, filled in from reference TRBV30 and TRBJ1-6, reads SQTIHQWPATLVQPVGSPLSLECTVEGTSNPNLYWYRQAAGRGLQLLFYSVGIGQISSEVPQNLSASRPQDRQFILSSKKLLLSDSGFYLCAWSVRGANSPLHFGNGTRLTVT.

The chain links TRBV15 to TRBJ2-7; possible D gene TRBD2, 5 bases. The germline V gene encodes CDR1 LNHNV and CDR2 YYDKDF (reference sequence). Trimming left V 1 base short and J 4 bases short, with 17 bases between. CDR3 length: 16 residues. CDR3 in amino acids: CATSRATSRWGYEQYF. The CDR3, as DNA: TGTGCCACCAGCAGAGCCACTAGTAGGTGGGGATACGAGCAGTACTTC.

The J gene is TRBJ2-7, the V gene TRBV6-5, with D possibly being TRBD1 or TRBD2 (5 bases each). Trimming shortened V by 11 bases and J by 3 bases, and 20 bases separated the two germline ends. The CDR3 is 14 residues long. CDR1 and CDR2 from the germline V gene are MNHEY and SVGAGI. CDR3 amino acids: CAATRTGTDYEQYF. As DNA, the CDR3 is TGTGCCGCAACCCGAACGGGGACGGACTACGAGCAGTACTTC.

This chain connects TRBV12-3 or TRBV12-4 to TRBJ1-3, with a weak D call TRBD1 (6 bases). Trimming took 8 bases from V and 4 from J, leaving 12 bases between them. This CDR3 spans 13 amino acids. The CDR3 coding sequence is TGTGCCAGCGACGTAGGGGGAGGAAACACCATATATTTT. Protein: CASDVGGGNTIYF.

This rearrangement joins TRBV5-5 to TRBJ2-7; TRBD2 agrees at 9 bases. Losses at the gene ends were 0 bases for V and 5 bases for J; bases not matched to a gene: 3. Germline CDR1 is SGHKS and CDR2 is YYEKEE (reference sequence). This CDR3 has 14 residues. CDR3 coding DNA: TGTGCCAGCAGCTTGGCGGCTAGCGGGAACGAGCAGTACTTC. This codes for CASSLAASGNEQYF.

The chain recombines TRBV20-1 with TRBJ1-2; maybe TRBD1 (5 bases). Looked up from germline, CDR1 is DFQATT and CDR2 is SNEGSKA (reference sequence). This CDR3 has 11 residues. In DNA, the CDR3 is TGCAGCAGCTGGGGGATCTATGGCTACACCTTC. Amino acid sequence: CSSWGIYGYTF.

The chain couples TRBV6-5 to TRBJ1-2; D remains ambiguous. V dropped 8 bases and J dropped 5 bases, with 12 bases sitting between them. This CDR3 is built from 12 residues. Germline loops: CDR1 MNHEY, CDR2 SVGAGI. CDR3 amino acids: CASRHPIYGYTF. The CDR3 DNA is TGTGCCAGCCGACACCCCATTTATGGCTACACCTTC.

The rearrangement joins TRBV2 to TRBJ1-5; D not resolved. The CDR3 consists of 15 residues. Trimming removed 3 bases from V and 0 bases from J, with 9 bases in between. CDR1 SNHLY and CDR2 FYNNEI come from the germline V gene. In DNA, the CDR3 is TGTGCCAGCAGTGAGGATAGAGGTAGCAATCAGCCCCAGCATTTT. Protein sequence: CASSEDRGSNQPQHF.

This clone was recorded once. The gene calls are TRBV5-1 and TRBJ1-6, with 7 positions matching TRBD1. The CDR3 runs to 16 residues. V shed 2 bases, J shed 7 bases, and the junction held 9 bases outside the gene matches. CDR1 and CDR2 (germline): SGHRS, YFSETQ. DNA of the CDR3: TGCGCCAGCAGCTTCCAGACAGGGAAATCAAATTCACCCCTCCACTTT. Its translation is CASSFQTGKSNSPLHF.

The rearrangement links TRBV10-3 to TRBJ2-7, with TRBD1 matching 9 bases. Trimming cost V 6 bases and J 0 bases; bases outside gene matches: 3. The CDR3 extends over 14 amino acids. Germline V lookup: CDR1 ENHRY, CDR2 SYGVKD. The CDR3 nucleotides read TGTGCCATCAGCCGGACAGGGGACTCCTACGAGCAGTACTTC. Translated: CAISRTGDSYEQYF.

The genes are TRBV2 and TRBJ2-2; D unclear. This CDR3 is built from 17 residues. V was shortened by 1 base and J by 1 base, with 13 bases between the two germline ends. Germline V gene data show CDR1 as SNHLY and CDR2 as FYNNEI. The CDR3 DNA sequence: TGTGCCAGCAGTGAAGACCCCACCTTGGGGAACACCGGGGAGCTGTTTTTT. Amino acids: CASSEDPTLGNTGELFF. The full variable domain, completed using reference TRBV2 and TRBJ2-2, is EPEVTQTPSHQVTQMGQEVILRCVPISNHLYFYWYRQILGQKVEFLVSFYNNEISEKSEIFDDQFSVERPDGSNFTLKIRSTKLEDSAMYFCASSEDPTLGNTGELFFGEGSRLTVL.